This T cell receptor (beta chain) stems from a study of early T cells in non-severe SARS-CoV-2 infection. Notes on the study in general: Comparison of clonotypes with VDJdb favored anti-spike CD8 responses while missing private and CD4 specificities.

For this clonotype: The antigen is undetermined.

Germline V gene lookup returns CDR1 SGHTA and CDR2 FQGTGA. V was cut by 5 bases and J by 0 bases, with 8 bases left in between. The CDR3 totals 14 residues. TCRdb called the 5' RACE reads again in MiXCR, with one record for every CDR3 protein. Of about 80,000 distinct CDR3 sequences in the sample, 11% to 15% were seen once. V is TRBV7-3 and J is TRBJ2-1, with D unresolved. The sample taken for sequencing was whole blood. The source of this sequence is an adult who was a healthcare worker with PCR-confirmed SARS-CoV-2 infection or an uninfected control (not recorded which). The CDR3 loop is CASSEDGSYNEQFF. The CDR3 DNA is TGTGCCAGCAGCGAGGATGGCTCCTACAATGAGCAGTTCTTC.